This T cell receptor beta chain appears in the sequencing data of a study of T cell repertoires in breast cancer. In its sample, this clonotype was seen a few times. Primers covering all TCR V genes were used in emulsion RT-PCR on CD8+ T cells. Trimming cost V 0 bases and J 6 bases, with 15 bases left between them. The CDR3 has 15 amino acids. Germline loops: CDR1 LGHDT, CDR2 YNNKEL (reference sequence). During the second nested PCR, blocking oligonucleotides suppressed genes that were not paired. One entry per CDR3 protein, called by TCRdb with MiXCR from the emulsion pairing reads. The sample has approximately 37,000 distinct CDR3 sequences, roughly 44% seen once.

The chain carries TRBV3-1 and TRBJ2-7; tentative D call: TRBD2 (6 bases). The TCR sequence derives from a pool of human donors with breast cancer or a healthy control (not recorded which). The sample consisted of CD8+ T cells. This CDR3 is CASSQDTILAIEQYF. Written as DNA, the CDR3 is TGTGCCAGCAGCCAAGATACCATTCTAGCGATCGAGCAGTACTTC.